This entry lists 13 T cell receptor beta chains sequenced from one sample in a study of T-cell memory formation after mild COVID-19. TCRdb re-called the 5' RACE reads through MiXCR, storing one row per CDR3 protein. The sample lists over 50,000 distinct CDR3 sequences; approximately 9% were seen once. The sample taken for sequencing was PBMCs or a T cell subset sorted from them (not recorded which). The receptor set was obtained from an adult woman who had mild COVID-19 (a few samples of this study predate the infection). Cell type and time point are not known.

This clonotype was seen ten or more times. This rearrangement joins TRBV12-3 or TRBV12-4 to TRBJ1-3; D gene uncertain. V lost 2 bases to trimming and J lost 3 bases, with 5 bases between them. The CDR3 spans 13 residues. For the CDR3, the DNA is TGTGCCAGCAGTTTAATAGGTGGAAACACCATATATTTT. Protein sequence: CASSLIGGNTIYF.

The chain recombines TRBV3-1 with TRBJ2-1; either TRBD1 or TRBD2 may supply D (5 bases each). Germline lookup yields CDR1 LGHDT and CDR2 YNNKEL (reference sequence). Trimming cost V 1 base and J 9 bases, with 7 bases left between them. The CDR3 loop spans 12 amino acids. Written as DNA, the CDR3 is TGTGCCAGCAGCCAAGGTGGGGGTGAGCAGTTCTTC. Protein product: CASSQGGGEQFF.

The V call is TRBV6-6, the J call TRBJ1-1, with D perhaps matching TRBD1 (6 bases). Trimming stripped 2 bases from V and 0 bases from J, with 13 bases between. Germline-derived CDR1 and CDR2 are MNHNY and SVGAGI (reference sequence). The CDR3 consists of 16 residues. The CDR3 DNA follows: TGTGCCAGCAGTTACACCCAGGGGAGGTTGAACACTGAAGCTTTCTTT. Translated: CASSYTQGRLNTEAFF.

This clonotype was counted many times. The chain recombines TRBV10-3 with TRBJ2-1; 10 nucleotides line up with TRBD2. V gave up 4 bases and J gave up 7 bases; unmatched junction bases: 10. CDR1 ENHRY and CDR2 SYGVKD come from the germline V gene. The CDR3 covers 16 residues. Here the CDR3 DNA reads TGTGCCATCAGTGTGGGGCTAGCGGGAGATAGGAATGAGCAGTTCTTC. Its protein product is CAISVGLAGDRNEQFF.

This clonotype was seen more than once but under ten times. This chain connects TRBV13 to TRBJ2-7, with D perhaps TRBD1 (6 bases). The CDR3 is 14 residues long. CDR1 and CDR2 from the germline V gene are PRHDT and FYEKMQ (reference sequence). Between the trimmed V and J ends, which lost 2 bases and 6 bases, there was a span of 14 bases. Here the CDR3 reads CASSLSQGLREQYF. DNA for the CDR3: TGTGCCAGCAGCTTATCCCAGGGGCTGCGCGAGCAGTACTTC.

Many counts were recorded for this clonotype. The CDR3 nucleotides are TGTGCCAGCATACTGGACAGGGGGCCAGAGACCCAGTACTTC. Its translation is CASILDRGPETQYF. This rearrangement joins TRBV6-1 to TRBJ2-5; 11 bases are shared with TRBD1. J was trimmed by 4 bases and V by 7 bases; bases with no gene match: 5. The CDR3 has 14 amino acids. Per the germline V gene, CDR1 is MNHNS and CDR2 is SASEGT.

The J gene is TRBJ2-7, the V gene TRBV12-3 or TRBV12-4; D might be TRBD2 (6 bases). The length of the CDR3 is 12 residues. Trimming removed 5 bases at V and 4 bases at J, with 9 bases between. CDR3 loop: CASSHGGYEQYF. The DNA of the CDR3 is TGTGCCAGCAGTCACGGGGGTTACGAGCAGTACTTC.

The V gene is TRBV20-1, the J gene TRBJ2-1; 10 bases align to TRBD2. This CDR3 has 14 amino acids. The germline V gene encodes CDR1 DFQATT and CDR2 SNEGSKA (reference sequence). V lost 3 bases, J lost 4 bases, and 3 bases stayed unmatched. The CDR3 region has the DNA TGCAGTGCTAGCCCTAGCGGGGGTTACAATGAGCAGTTCTTC. It codes for CSASPSGGYNEQFF.

The J gene is TRBJ2-5, the V gene TRBV3-1; the match to TRBD2 covers 11 bases. The germline V gene encodes CDR1 LGHDT and CDR2 YNNKEL (reference sequence). After removal of 0 bases from V and 2 bases from J, the junction contained 2 bases not matched to a gene. The CDR3 is 16 residues long. The CDR3 DNA follows: TGTGCCAGCAGCCAAGAAGGGACTAGCGGACAAGAGACCCAGTACTTC. The encoded protein is CASSQEGTSGQETQYF.

This chain uses TRBV29-1 with TRBJ2-3, with D perhaps TRBD1 (5 bases). Per the germline V gene, CDR1 is SQVTM and CDR2 is ANQGSEA. The CDR3 runs to 14 residues. Trimming left V 4 bases short and J 1 base short, with 12 bases between. The CDR3 reads CSVGARRGTDTQYF. CDR3 DNA: TGCAGCGTTGGGGCCCGCAGGGGCACAGATACGCAGTATTTT.

This clonotype was seen ten or more times. V usage is TRBV7-2 and J usage is TRBJ2-5; no clear D. Germline-derived CDR1 and CDR2 are SGHTA and FQGNSA. The ends were cut back, 1 base at V and 7 bases at J, with 10 bases in the middle. The CDR3 covers 13 residues. The CDR3 reads CASSLGPSGTQYF. CDR3 DNA sequence: TGTGCCAGCAGCTTAGGACCCTCGGGGACCCAGTACTTC.

The table lists this clonotype with many counts. The chain has TRBV6-5 and TRBJ2-7; 11 nucleotides line up with TRBD2. The V gene end was trimmed by 6 bases and the J gene end by 7 bases; junction bases not matched to a gene: 8. CDR1 is MNHEY, CDR2 SVGAGI, per germline. The CDR3 has 14 residues. CDR3 protein: CASSLLAGDGEQYF. In DNA, the CDR3 is TGTGCCAGCAGCCTACTAGCGGGAGATGGGGAGCAGTACTTC.

The chain carries TRBV20-1 and TRBJ1-5, with TRBD1 as a possible D gene (5 bases). CDR1 is DFQATT and CDR2 is SNEGSKA in the germline V gene (reference sequence). The V and J ends lost 5 bases and 7 bases respectively, with 18 bases between them. The CDR3 has 14 amino acids. The CDR3 loop is CSASVAGVGQPQHF. In DNA form, the CDR3 reads TGCAGTGCTTCCGTTGCGGGGGTAGGACAGCCCCAGCATTTT.